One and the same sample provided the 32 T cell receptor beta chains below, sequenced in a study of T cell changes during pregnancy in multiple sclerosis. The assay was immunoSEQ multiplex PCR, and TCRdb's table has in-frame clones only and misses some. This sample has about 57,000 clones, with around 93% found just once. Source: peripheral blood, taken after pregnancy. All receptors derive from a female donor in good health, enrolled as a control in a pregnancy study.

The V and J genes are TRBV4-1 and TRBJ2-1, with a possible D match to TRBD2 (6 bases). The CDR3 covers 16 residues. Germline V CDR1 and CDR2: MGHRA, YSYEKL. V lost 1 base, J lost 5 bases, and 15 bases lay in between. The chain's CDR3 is CASSQGRGLPNNEQFF. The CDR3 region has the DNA TGCGCCAGCAGCCAAGGGCGGGGTTTACCCAACAATGAGCAGTTCTTC.

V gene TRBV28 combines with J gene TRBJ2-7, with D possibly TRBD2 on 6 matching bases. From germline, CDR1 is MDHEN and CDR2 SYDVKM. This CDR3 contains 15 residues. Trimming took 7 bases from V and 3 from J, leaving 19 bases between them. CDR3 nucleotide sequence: TGTGCCAGCATTTCGACGGGGGTGGGGGTCTACGAGCAGTACTTC. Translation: CASISTGVGVYEQYF.

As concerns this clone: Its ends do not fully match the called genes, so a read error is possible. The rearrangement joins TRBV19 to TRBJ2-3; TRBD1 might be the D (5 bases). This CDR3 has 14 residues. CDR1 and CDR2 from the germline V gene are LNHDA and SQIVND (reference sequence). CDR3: CASRIDRSTDTQYF. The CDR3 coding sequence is TGTGCCAGTAGGATAGACAGAAGCACAGATACGCAGTATTTT.

The CDR3 nucleotides read TGTGCCAGCAGCTTGACCAGGGGACAGTCTGCCTCCTACGAGCAGTACTTC. Translated: CASSLTRGQSASYEQYF. This chain connects TRBV7-9 to TRBJ2-7; 7 bases align to TRBD1. The CDR3 length is 17 residues. V lost 3 bases to trimming and J lost 0 bases; unmatched junction nucleotides: 11. Looked up from germline, CDR1 is SEHNR and CDR2 is FQNEAQ (reference sequence).

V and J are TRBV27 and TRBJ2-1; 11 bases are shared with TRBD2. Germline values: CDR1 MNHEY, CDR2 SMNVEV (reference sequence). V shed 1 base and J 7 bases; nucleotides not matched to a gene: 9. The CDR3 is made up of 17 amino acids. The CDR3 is CASSLYGSGGADNEQFF. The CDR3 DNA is TGTGCCAGCAGTTTATACGGTAGCGGGGGGGCCGATAATGAGCAGTTCTTC.

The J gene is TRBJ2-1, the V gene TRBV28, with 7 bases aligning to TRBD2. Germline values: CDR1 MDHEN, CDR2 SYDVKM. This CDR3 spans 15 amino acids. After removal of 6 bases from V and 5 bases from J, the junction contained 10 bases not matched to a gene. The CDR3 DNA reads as TGTGCCAGCAGCTCTCCCCGACTAGCCCACAATGAGCAGTTCTTC. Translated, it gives CASSSPRLAHNEQFF.

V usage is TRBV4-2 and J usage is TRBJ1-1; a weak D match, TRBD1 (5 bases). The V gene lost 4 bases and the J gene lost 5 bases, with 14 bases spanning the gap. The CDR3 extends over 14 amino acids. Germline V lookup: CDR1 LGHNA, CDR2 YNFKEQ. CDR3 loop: CASSPWIKGTEAFF. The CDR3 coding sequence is TGTGCCAGCAGCCCGTGGATAAAGGGGACTGAAGCTTTCTTT.

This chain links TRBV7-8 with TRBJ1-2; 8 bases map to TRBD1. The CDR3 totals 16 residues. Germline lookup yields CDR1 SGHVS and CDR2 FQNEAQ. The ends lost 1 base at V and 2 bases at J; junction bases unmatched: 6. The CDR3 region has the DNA TGTGCCAGCAGCTTAGTAGGGGCAGGGGGCAACTATGGCTACACCTTC. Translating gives CASSLVGAGGNYGYTF. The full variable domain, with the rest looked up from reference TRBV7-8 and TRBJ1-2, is GAGVSQSPRYKVAKRGQDVALRCDPISGHVSLFWYQQALGQGPEFLTYFQNEAQLDKSGLPSDRFFAERPEGSVSTLKIQRTQQEDSAVYLCASSLVGAGGNYGYTFGSGTRLTVV.

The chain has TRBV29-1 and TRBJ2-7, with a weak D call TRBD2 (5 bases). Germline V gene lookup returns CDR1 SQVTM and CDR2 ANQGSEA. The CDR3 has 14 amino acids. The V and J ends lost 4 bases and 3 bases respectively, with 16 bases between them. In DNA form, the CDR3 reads TGCAGCGTTGCCCGGGGAAGCGGCGTCTACGAGCAGTACTTC. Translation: CSVARGSGVYEQYF.

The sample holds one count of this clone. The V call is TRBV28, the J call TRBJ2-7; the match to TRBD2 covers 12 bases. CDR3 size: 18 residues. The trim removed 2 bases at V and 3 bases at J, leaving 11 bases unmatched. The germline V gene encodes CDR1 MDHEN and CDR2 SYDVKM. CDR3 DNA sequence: TGTGCCAGCAGTTTACTAGCGGGAGGGCCCTATGGTCGCTACGAGCAGTACTTC. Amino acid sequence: CASSLLAGGPYGRYEQYF.

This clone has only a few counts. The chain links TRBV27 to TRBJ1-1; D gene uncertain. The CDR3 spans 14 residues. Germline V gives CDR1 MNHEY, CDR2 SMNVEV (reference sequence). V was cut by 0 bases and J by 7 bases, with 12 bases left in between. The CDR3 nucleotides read TGTGCCAGCAGTTTATCAGGCGAGGTGTTTGAAGCTTTCTTT. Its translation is CASSLSGEVFEAFF.

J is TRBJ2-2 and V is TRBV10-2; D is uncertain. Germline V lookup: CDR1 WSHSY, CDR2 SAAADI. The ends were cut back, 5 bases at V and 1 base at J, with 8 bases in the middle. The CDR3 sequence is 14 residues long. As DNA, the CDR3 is TGCGCCAGCAGTTCCACTGTGAACACCGGGGAGCTGTTTTTT. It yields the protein CASSSTVNTGELFF.

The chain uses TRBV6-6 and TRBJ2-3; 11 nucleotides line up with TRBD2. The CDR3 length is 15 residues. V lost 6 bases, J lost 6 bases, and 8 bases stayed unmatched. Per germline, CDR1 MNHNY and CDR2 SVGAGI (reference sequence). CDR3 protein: CASSLTSGGPDTQYF. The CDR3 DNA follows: TGTGCCAGCAGCCTAACTAGCGGGGGCCCGGATACGCAGTATTTT.

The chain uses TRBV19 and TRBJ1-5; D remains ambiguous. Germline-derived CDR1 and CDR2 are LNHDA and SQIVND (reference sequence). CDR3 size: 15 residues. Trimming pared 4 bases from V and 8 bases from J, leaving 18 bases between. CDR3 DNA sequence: TGTGCCAGTAGTAAAGGGCGGGTGGAGATTGAGCCCCAGCATTTT. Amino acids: CASSKGRVEIEPQHF.

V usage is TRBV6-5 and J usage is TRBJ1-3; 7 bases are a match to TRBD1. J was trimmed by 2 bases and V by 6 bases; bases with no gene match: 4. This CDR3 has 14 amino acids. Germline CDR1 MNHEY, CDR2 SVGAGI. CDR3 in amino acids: CASSSTGTGNTIYF. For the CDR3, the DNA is TGTGCCAGCAGCTCGACAGGGACTGGAAACACCATATATTTT.

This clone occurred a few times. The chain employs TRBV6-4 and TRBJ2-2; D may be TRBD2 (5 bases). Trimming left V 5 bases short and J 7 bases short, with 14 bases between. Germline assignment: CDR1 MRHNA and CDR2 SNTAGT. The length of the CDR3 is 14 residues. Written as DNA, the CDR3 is TGTGCCAGCAGTCTAGCTCCGGACGGCGGGGAGCTGTTTTTT. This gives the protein CASSLAPDGGELFF.

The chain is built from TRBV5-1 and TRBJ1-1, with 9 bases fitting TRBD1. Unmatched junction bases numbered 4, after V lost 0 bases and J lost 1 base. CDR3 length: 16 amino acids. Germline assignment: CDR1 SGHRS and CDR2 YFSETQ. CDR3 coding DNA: TGCGCCAGCAGCTTGGGTCTGGGACAGGGGAACACTGAAGCTTTCTTT. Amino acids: CASSLGLGQGNTEAFF. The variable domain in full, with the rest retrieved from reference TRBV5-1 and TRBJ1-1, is KAGVTQTPRYLIKTRGQQVTLSCSPISGHRSVSWYQQTPGQGLQFLFEYFSETQRNKGNFPGRFSGRQFSNSRSEMNVSTLELGDSALYLCASSLGLGQGNTEAFFGQGTRLTVV.

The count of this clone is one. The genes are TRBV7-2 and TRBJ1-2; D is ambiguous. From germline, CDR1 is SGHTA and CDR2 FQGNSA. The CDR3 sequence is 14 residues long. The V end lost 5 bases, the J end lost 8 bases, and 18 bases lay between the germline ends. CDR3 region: CASSNQATGGGYTF. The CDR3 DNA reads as TGTGCCAGCAGCAACCAAGCCACGGGAGGCGGCTACACCTTC. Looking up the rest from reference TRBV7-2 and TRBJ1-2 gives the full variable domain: GAGVSQSPSNKVTEKGKDVELRCDPISGHTALYWYRQSLGQGLEFLIYFQGNSAPDKSGLPSDRFSAERTGGSVSTLTIQRTQQEDSAVYLCASSNQATGGGYTFGSGTRLTVV.

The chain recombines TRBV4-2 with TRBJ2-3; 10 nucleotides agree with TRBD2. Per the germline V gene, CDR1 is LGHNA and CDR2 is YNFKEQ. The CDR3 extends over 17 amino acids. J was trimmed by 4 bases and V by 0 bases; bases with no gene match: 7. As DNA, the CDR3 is TGTGCCAGCAGCCAAGATCAAGCGGGAGGGCCCGCAGATACGCAGTATTTT. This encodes CASSQDQAGGPADTQYF.

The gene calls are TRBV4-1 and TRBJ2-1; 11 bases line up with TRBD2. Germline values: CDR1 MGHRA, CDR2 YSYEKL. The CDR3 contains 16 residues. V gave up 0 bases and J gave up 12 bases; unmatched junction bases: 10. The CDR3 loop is CASSQEGLAGGLRQFF. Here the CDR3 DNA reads TGCGCCAGCAGCCAAGAAGGTCTAGCGGGGGGCTTAAGGCAGTTCTTC.

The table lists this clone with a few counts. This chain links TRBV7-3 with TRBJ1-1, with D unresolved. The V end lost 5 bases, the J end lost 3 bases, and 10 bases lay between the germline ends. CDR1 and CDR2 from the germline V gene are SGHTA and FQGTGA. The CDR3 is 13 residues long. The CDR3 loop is CASSGNTDTEAFF. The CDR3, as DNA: TGTGCCAGCAGCGGTAACACAGACACTGAAGCTTTCTTT.

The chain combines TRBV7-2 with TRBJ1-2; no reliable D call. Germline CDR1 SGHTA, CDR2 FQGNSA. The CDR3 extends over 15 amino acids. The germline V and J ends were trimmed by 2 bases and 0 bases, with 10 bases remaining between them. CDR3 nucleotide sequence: TGTGCCAGCAGCTTATTTACGGTCGCTAACTATGGCTACACCTTC. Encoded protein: CASSLFTVANYGYTF. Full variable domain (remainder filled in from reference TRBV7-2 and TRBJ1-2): GAGVSQSPSNKVTEKGKDVELRCDPISGHTALYWYRQSLGQGLEFLIYFQGNSAPDKSGLPSDRFSAERTGGSVSTLTIQRTQQEDSAVYLCASSLFTVANYGYTFGSGTRLTVV.

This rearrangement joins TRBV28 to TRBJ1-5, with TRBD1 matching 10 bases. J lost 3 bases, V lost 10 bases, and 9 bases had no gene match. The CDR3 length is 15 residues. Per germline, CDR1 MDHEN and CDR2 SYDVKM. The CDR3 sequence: CATQPGTGVNQPQHF. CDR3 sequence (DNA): TGTGCCACCCAGCCAGGGACAGGGGTCAATCAGCCCCAGCATTTT.

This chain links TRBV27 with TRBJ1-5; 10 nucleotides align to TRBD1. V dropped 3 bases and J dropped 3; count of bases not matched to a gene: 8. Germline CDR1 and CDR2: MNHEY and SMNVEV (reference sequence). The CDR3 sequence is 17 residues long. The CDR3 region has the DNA TGTGCCAGCAGTTTGCTGGGGACAGGGGTTAACAATCAGCCCCAGCATTTT. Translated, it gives CASSLLGTGVNNQPQHF.

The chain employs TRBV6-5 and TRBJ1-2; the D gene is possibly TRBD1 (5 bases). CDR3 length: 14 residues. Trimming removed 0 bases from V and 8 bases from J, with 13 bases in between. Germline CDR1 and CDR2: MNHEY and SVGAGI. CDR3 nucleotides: TGTGCCAGCAGTTACTCGAGCAGGGCTAAGGGCTACACCTTC. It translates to CASSYSSRAKGYTF.

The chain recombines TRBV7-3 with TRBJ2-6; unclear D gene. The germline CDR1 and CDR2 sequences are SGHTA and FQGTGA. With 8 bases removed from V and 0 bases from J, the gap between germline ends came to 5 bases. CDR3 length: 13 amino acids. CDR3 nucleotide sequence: TGTGCCAGCTCAGACTCTGGGGCCAACGTCCTGACTTTC. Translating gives CASSDSGANVLTF. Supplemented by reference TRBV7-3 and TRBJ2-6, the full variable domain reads GAGVSQTPSNKVTEKGKYVELRCDPISGHTALYWYRQSLGQGPEFLIYFQGTGAADDSGLPNDRFFAVRPEGSVSTLKIQRTERGDSAVYLCASSDSGANVLTFGAGSRLTVL.

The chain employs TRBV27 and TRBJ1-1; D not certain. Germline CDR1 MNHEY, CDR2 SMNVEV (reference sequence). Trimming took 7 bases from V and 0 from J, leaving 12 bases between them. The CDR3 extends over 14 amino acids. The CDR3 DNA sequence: TGTGCCAGCATGGAGGGAATCATGAACACTGAAGCTTTCTTT. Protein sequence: CASMEGIMNTEAFF.

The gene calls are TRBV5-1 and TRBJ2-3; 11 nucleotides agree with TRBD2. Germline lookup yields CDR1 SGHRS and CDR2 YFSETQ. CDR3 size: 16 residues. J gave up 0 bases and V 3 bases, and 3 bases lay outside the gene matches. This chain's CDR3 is CASSSRTSGSTDTQYF. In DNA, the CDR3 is TGCGCCAGCAGCTCCCGGACTAGCGGGAGCACAGATACGCAGTATTTT.

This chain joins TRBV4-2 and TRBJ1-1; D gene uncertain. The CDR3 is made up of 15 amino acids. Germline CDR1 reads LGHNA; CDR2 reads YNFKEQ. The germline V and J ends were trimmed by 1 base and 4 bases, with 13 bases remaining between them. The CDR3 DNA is TGTGCCAGCAGCCAAGGAGGCCGGGATATCACTGAAGCTTTCTTT. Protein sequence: CASSQGGRDITEAFF.

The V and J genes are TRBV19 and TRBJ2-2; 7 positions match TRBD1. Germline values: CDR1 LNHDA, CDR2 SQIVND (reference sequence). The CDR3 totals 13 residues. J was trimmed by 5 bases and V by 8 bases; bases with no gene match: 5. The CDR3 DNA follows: TGTGCCAGTCTCCGACAGGGAACCGGGGAGCTGTTTTTT. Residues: CASLRQGTGELFF.

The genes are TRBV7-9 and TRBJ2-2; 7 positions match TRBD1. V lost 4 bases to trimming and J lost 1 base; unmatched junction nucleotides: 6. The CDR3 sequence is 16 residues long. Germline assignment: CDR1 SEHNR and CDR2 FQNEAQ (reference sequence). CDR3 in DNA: TGTGCCAGCAGCTACCTGACAGGGAGGAACACCGGGGAGCTGTTTTTT. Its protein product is CASSYLTGRNTGELFF.

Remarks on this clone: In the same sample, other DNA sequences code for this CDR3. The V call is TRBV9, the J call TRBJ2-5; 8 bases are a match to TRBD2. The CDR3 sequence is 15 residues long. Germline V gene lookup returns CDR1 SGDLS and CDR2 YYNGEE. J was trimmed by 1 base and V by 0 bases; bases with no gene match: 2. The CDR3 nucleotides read TGTGCCAGCAGCGTAGCGGGAGGGATCCAAGAGACCCAGTACTTC. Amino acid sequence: CASSVAGGIQETQYF.